This entry lists 7 T cell receptor beta chains sequenced from one sample in a study of control samples from healthy donors and cancer patients. Generated by immunoSEQ multiplex PCR, the TCRdb table keeps only in-frame clones and is missing some. This sample has about 40,000 clones, with about 94% found just once. Sequencing was done on a sample of blood. Source of these receptors: a woman between 45 and 65 years old in good health.

This clone was detected once. V is TRBV5-6 and J is TRBJ2-1; 11 nucleotides match TRBD2. V dropped 2 bases and J dropped 6; count of bases not matched to a gene: 10. This CDR3 region has 17 residues. Germline CDR1 and CDR2: SGHDT and YYEEEE. Here the CDR3 DNA reads TGTGCCAGCAGCTTACTACGCCCAGGACTAGCGGGCAATGAGCAGTTCTTC. Its translation is CASSLLRPGLAGNEQFF. The full variable domain, rest sourced from reference TRBV5-6 and TRBJ2-1, is DAGVTQSPTHLIKTRGQQVTLRCSPKSGHDTVSWYQQALGQGPQFIFQYYEEEERQRGNFPDRFSGHQFPNYSSELNVNALLLGDSALYLCASSLLRPGLAGNEQFFGPGTRLTVL.

The CDR3 reads CASSPAGGAEAFF. In nucleotides, the CDR3 is TGCGCCAGCAGCCCGGCGGGGGGGGCAGAAGCTTTCTTT. The rearrangement uses TRBV4-3 and TRBJ1-1, with D possibly matching TRBD1 (6 bases). Germline V gives CDR1 LGHNA, CDR2 YSLEER. The germline V and J ends were trimmed by 4 bases and 8 bases, with 14 bases remaining between them. The CDR3 is 13 amino acids.

A note on this clone: The sample has other DNA sequences that encode this CDR3 too. The genes are TRBV9 and TRBJ1-2; 8 bases line up with TRBD1. The germline CDR1 and CDR2 sequences are SGDLS and YYNGEE. The CDR3 runs to 15 residues. The V gene end was trimmed by 3 bases and the J gene end by 2 bases; junction bases not matched to a gene: 6. The CDR3 DNA sequence: TGTGCCAGCAGCGCTCAGACAGGGGCAAACTATGGCTACACCTTC. Residues: CASSAQTGANYGYTF.

The V and J genes are TRBV19 and TRBJ1-6; possible D gene TRBD1, 5 bases. The CDR3 contains 13 residues. V was trimmed by 5 bases and J by 15 bases, leaving 17 bases between them. Per the germline V gene, CDR1 is LNHDA and CDR2 is SQIVND (reference sequence). CDR3 DNA sequence: TGTGCCAGTAGTTCCTCAGGGAAAACGGGCCTCCACTTT. It yields the protein CASSSSGKTGLHF.

This sequence joins TRBV18 and TRBJ1-2; D possibly corresponds to TRBD1 (6 bases). Trimming shortened V by 1 base and J by 8 bases, and 14 bases separated the two germline ends. The CDR3 runs 14 residues. Germline V CDR1 and CDR2: KGHSH, LQKENI. CDR3 nucleotide sequence: TGTGCCAGCTCACCACAAGGCAACAGGGACGGCTACACCTTC. It translates to CASSPQGNRDGYTF.

The chain joins TRBV7-8 to TRBJ2-1, with TRBD2 identical over 9 bases. CDR1 SGHVS and CDR2 FQNEAQ come from the germline V gene. Trimming at V came to 2 bases and at J to 5 bases, leaving 4 bases not matched to a gene. The CDR3 totals 15 residues. CDR3 DNA sequence: TGTGCCAGCAGCTTAAGAGCGGGGGGCCACAATGAGCAGTTCTTC. Protein product: CASSLRAGGHNEQFF.

The chain joins TRBV4-2 to TRBJ1-2; D gene ambiguous. The germline V gene encodes CDR1 LGHNA and CDR2 YNFKEQ. The germline V and J ends were trimmed by 0 bases and 6 bases, with 14 bases remaining between them. This CDR3 has 15 residues. CDR3 in amino acids: CASSQDRKVSNGYTF. CDR3 bases: TGTGCCAGCAGCCAAGATCGTAAGGTATCAAATGGCTACACCTTC.